A selection of T cell receptor beta chains follows, all from one sample in a study of identical twins. TCRdb used MiXCR to reprocess the 5' RACE reads, holding one entry per CDR3 protein. The sample shows 450,000 or so distinct CDR3 sequences, 11% to 15% of them seen only once. These same records also appear under a second study, on yellow fever vaccine responses in identical twins.

The sequencing input was CD4+ T cells sorted from blood. The receptors here all came from a woman between 18 and 29 years old in good health. Each CDR3 is given with its conserved first and last residue. The D gene is left open where the match is weak. Clone size is not always given. Where it is, it says once, few, many or a class for expanded clones.

- | TRBD2 | TRBJ2-5 | TRBV28 | TGTGCCAGCAAGGAGCGGGGGGCCGTTCAGGAGACCCAGTACTTC | CASKERGAVQETQYF
few | - | TRBJ2-3 | TRBV28 | TGTGCCAGCAGTTTGGAGAGCCTGGGAAGAAATACGCAGTATTTT | CASSLESLGRNTQYF
- | - | TRBJ2-5 | TRBV7-6 | TGTGCCAGCAGCTTAGGGCTGGCCACAGTCCAAGAGACCCAGTACTTC | CASSLGLATVQETQYF
- | - | TRBJ1-6 | TRBV14 | TGTGCCAGCAGCCAAGTCGCTGGGGGTTATTCACCCCTCCACTTT | CASSQVAGGYSPLHF
few | TRBD2 | TRBJ2-1 | TRBV20-1 | TGCAGTGCTAGAGGTCGCGTCACTAGCGGGAAAATTGAGCAGTTCTTC | CSARGRVTSGKIEQFF
few | - | TRBJ2-3 | TRBV2 | TGTGCCAGCAGGCTCAGGGGCCTCACAGATACGCAGTATTTT | CASRLRGLTDTQYF
- | TRBD1 | TRBJ2-4 | TRBV7-6 | TGTGCCAGCAGCTCGGACAGGCCTCGGGGAAACATTCAGTACTTC | CASSSDRPRGNIQYF
few | - | TRBJ1-5 | TRBV12-3/TRBV12-4 | TGTGCCAGCAGTATTCAGGGGAATCAGCCCCAGCATTTT | CASSIQGNQPQHF
- | - | TRBJ2-1 | TRBV7-2 | TGTGCCAGCAGCCTATCAGCCCAGAGCTACAATGAGCAGTTCTTC | CASSLSAQSYNEQFF
- | - | TRBJ2-2 | TRBV9 | TGTGCCAGCAGCGTCAGGAGGGGATCAAACACCGGGGAGCTGTTTTTT | CASSVRRGSNTGELFF
- | TRBD1 | TRBJ1-4 | TRBV28 | TGTGCCAGCAGCCCGGGACAGGGGGCGCGAAAACTGTTTTTT | CASSPGQGARKLFF
- | - | TRBJ2-2 | TRBV5-1 | TGCGCCAGCAGTCCCGGATGGGAACCTTCGGGCGGGGAGCTGTTTTTT | CASSPGWEPSGGELFF
- | TRBD1 | TRBJ2-7 | TRBV27 | TGTGCCAGCGGCGTCCCGGGACAGGGTTCCTACGAGCAGTACTTC | CASGVPGQGSYEQYF